This is a list of T cell receptor beta chains from one sample in a study of blood T cell repertoires in COVID-19. Clones were sequenced by immunoSEQ multiplex PCR, and TCRdb holds only the in-frame ones, with some missing. Found here are 200,000 to 300,000 clones, 84% of them singletons; the top ten hold approximately 2.3%. Material: peripheral blood. The receptors shown here come from a man aged 40-55 years who had recovered from COVID-19. Both conserved end residues are part of each CDR3. Each record gives: D gene, CDR3 length, J gene, clone size, V gene, CDR3 protein, CDR3 DNA. The D gene is left open where the match is weak. For some rows the clone size is stated as once, few or many, or as a class when expanded; others skip it.

>TRBD2|15|TRBJ2-7|.|TRBV15
CATDGGSGSLYEQYF
TGTGCCACCGACGGAGGTAGCGGGAGTCTCTACGAGCAGTACTTC
>.|12|TRBJ2-5|.|TRBV12-3/TRBV12-4
CASGGSGETQYF
TGTGCCAGCGGGGGCTCCGGAGAGACCCAGTACTTC
>.|15|TRBJ2-7|.|TRBV7-2
CASSLAPAGAYEQYF
TGTGCCAGCAGCTTAGCGCCGGCAGGGGCTTACGAGCAGTACTTC
>TRBD1|16|TRBJ2-3|.|TRBV6-4
CASSRRGDRGSDTQYF
TGTGCCAGCAGCCGAAGGGGGGACAGGGGTTCAGATACGCAGTATTTT
>.|15|TRBJ2-1|.|TRBV5-4
CASSLGGQPYNEQFF
TGTGCCAGCAGCTTGGGAGGGCAGCCCTACAATGAGCAGTTCTTC
>TRBD1|15|TRBJ2-3|once|TRBV27
CASSRGQGKADTQYF
TGTGCCAGCAGTCGGGGACAGGGTAAGGCAGATACGCAGTATTTT
>.|13|TRBJ2-7|.|TRBV30
CAWGHRSSYEQYF
TGTGCCTGGGGGCACAGGAGTTCCTACGAGCAGTACTTC
>TRBD2|16|TRBJ2-2|.|TRBV12-5
CASGLDPGGGTGELFF
TGTGCTAGTGGTTTGGACCCTGGGGGGGGCACCGGGGAGCTGTTTTTT
>.|14|TRBJ1-1|few|TRBV7-8
CASSLVEGGTEAFF
TGTGCCAGCAGCTTAGTCGAGGGTGGCACTGAAGCTTTCTTT
>.|12|TRBJ1-2|.|TRBV29-1
CSVNDGNYGYTF
TGCAGCGTTAACGACGGGAACTATGGCTACACCTTC
>TRBD1|15|TRBJ2-7|few|TRBV7-2
CASSLAQGLTYEQYF
TGTGCCAGCAGCTTAGCACAGGGGCTCACCTACGAGCAGTACTTC
>TRBD1|16|TRBJ1-2|.|TRBV18
CASSPPGQGALDGYTF
TGTGCCAGCTCACCGCCCGGGCAGGGGGCTCTCGATGGCTACACCTTC
>.|15|TRBJ1-2|.|TRBV9
CASSVGVTVNYGYTF
TGTGCCAGCAGCGTAGGAGTCACAGTGAACTATGGCTACACCTTC